This is a list of T cell receptor beta chains from one sample in a study of T cell changes during pregnancy in multiple sclerosis. Only in-frame clones appear in the TCRdb table, and some are missing; sequencing was by immunoSEQ multiplex PCR. Of 20,000 to 25,000 clones listed, about nine tenths are singletons. The sample in question was CD8+ T cells from peripheral blood mononuclear cells, obtained in the first trimester of pregnancy. These receptors all come from a female donor in good health, enrolled as a control in a pregnancy study. The conserved cysteine and the conserved F or W are not part of the CDR3 here. Each record gives: clone size, V gene, CDR3 protein. Clone size appears in some rows only: once, few, many, or a class for an expanded clone.

>.|TRBV9
ASSVEQGSNEKLF
>.|TRBV4-2
ASSRRGQGNTGANVLT
>.|TRBV27
ASSLMSWDQDRGKIGTQY
>once|TRBV7-6
ASSSQGAHGYT
>.|TRBV4-1
ASSQGSRGSGYT
>.|TRBV4-3
ASSQDRGRNGGNTIY
>.|TRBV30
AWSVLGTDNEKLF
>.|TRBV7-9
ASIQTGTGGNEQY
>.|TRBV6-4
ASARSSYNEQF
>.|TRBV7-9
ASSLGGGLGGASYEQY
>.|TRBV11-1
ASSPSGNRVTQY
>.|TRBV15
ATSRQYFDGSYEQY
>.|TRBV4-3
ASSQAWGGSWEQY
>.|TRBV14
ASSQTQTGMNTEAF
>.|TRBV2
ASSESFTSGGREQY
>.|TRBV5-1
ASSPVTSNEQF